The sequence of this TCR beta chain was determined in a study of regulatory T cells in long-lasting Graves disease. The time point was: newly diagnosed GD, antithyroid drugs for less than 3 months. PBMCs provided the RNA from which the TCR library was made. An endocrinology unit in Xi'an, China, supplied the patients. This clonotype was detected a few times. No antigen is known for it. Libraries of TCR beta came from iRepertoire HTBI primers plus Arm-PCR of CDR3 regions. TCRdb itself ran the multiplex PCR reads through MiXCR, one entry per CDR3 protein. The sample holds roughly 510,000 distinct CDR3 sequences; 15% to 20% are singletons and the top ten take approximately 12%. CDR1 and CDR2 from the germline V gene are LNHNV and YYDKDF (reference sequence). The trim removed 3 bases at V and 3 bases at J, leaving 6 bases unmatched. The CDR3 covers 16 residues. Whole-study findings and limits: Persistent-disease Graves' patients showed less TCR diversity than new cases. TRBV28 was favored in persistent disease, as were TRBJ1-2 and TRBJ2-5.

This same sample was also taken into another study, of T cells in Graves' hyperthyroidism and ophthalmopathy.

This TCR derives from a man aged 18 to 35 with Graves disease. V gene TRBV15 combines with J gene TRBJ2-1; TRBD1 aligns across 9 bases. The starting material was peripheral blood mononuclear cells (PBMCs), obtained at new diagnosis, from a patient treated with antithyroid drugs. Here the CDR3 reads CATSRGGGQGYNEQFF. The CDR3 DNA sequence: TGTGCCACCAGCAGGGGAGGGGGACAGGGCTACAATGAGCAGTTCTTC. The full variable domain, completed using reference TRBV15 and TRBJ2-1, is DAMVIQNPRYQVTQFGKPVTLSCSQTLNHNVMYWYQQKSSQAPKLLFHYYDKDFNNEADTPDNFQSRRPNTSFCFLDIRSPGLGDTAMYLCATSRGGGQGYNEQFFGPGTRLTVL.